Following are 15 T cell receptor beta chains from one sample sequenced in a study of tumor-infiltrating lymphocytes in primary liver carcinoma. The researchers produced TCR beta cDNA from 400 to 650 ng total RNA with a constant-region primer. Investigators got TCR beta libraries out of three nested multiplex PCR rounds, done with slightly modified ARM-PCR. Each of the first two PCR rounds ran approximately 11 cycles with TRBV1-TRBV30 forward and C-beta reverse primers. One entry per CDR3 protein results from TCRdb running MiXCR on the multiplex PCR reads. This sample has 150,000 to 200,000 distinct CDR3 sequences, with approximately 80% found just once. Starting material for RNA and DNA co-extraction consisted of about 20-30 mg of unsorted bulk tissue. The sample was tumor tissue from primary liver carcinoma. Source of these receptors: a man aged 40-49 years with primary liver carcinoma and hepatitis B virus infection.

Of note for this clonotype: A read error may produce the germline difference seen at one junction end. The chain is built from TRBV2 and TRBJ2-3, with 9 bases lining up with TRBD2. In germline, CDR1 is SNHLY, CDR2 FYNNEI. The CDR3 is 15 amino acids. The CDR3 nucleotides read TGTGCCAGCATGTGGCCAGCGGGAGGCATAGATACGCAGAATTTT. It yields the protein CASMWPAGGIDTQNF.

The gene calls are TRBV5-4 and TRBJ1-1; 9 bases line up with TRBD1. The CDR3 contains 14 residues. Germline lookup yields CDR1 SGHNT and CDR2 YYREEE (reference sequence). CDR3 residues: CTNRTGQGTIEAFF. CDR3 DNA: TGTACCAACAGAACCGGACAGGGGACTATTGAAGCTTTCTTT. The entire variable domain, with the rest obtained from reference TRBV5-4 and TRBJ1-1, is as follows: ETGVTQSPTHLIKTRGQQVTLRCSSQSGHNTVSWYQQALGQGPQFIFQYYREEENGRGNFPPRFSGLQFPNYSSELNVNALELDDSALYLCTNRTGQGTIEAFFGQGTRLTVV.

Comments on this clonotype: Because the CDR3 is missing its conserved closing phenylalanine or tryptophan, this is likely a read error. The chain recombines TRBV6-2 or TRBV6-3 with TRBJ2-1, with TRBD2 as a possible D gene (5 bases). From germline, CDR1 is MNHEY and CDR2 SVGEGT. The CDR3 sequence is 15 residues long. In DNA form, the CDR3 reads TGTGCCTGCAGCTCGAGTGGGAGCTCCTACAATGAGCAGTTCTTG. Residues: CACSSSGSSYNEQFL.

Of note for this clonotype: A much larger clone differs by one base, so this may be a read error. The V call is TRBV6-4, the J call TRBJ2-2; D gene ambiguous. V was trimmed by 4 bases and J by 6 bases, leaving 12 bases between them. CDR3 length: 14 amino acids. In germline, CDR1 is MRHNA, CDR2 SNTAGT. The CDR3, as DNA: TGTGCCAGCAGTGCCCAGTACCTCGCCGGGGAGCTGTTTTTT. Translating it yields CASSAQYLAGELFF.

On this clonotype itself: Because it lacks the conserved phenylalanine or tryptophan at the end, this CDR3 is likely a read error. The chain employs TRBV28 and TRBJ2-7; a possible D gene is TRBD1 (6 bases). CDR1 and CDR2 from the germline V gene are MDHEN and SYDVKM. The V and J ends lost 5 bases and 3 bases respectively, with 14 bases between them. The CDR3 covers 14 residues. The CDR3 bases are TGTGCCAGCAGTCCTCGACAGGATTACTACGAGCAGTACTTA. Its translation: CASSPRQDYYEQYL.

A word on this clonotype: At one of its ends the junction is not consistent with the germline gene, which may arise from a read error. V is TRBV6-5 and J is TRBJ2-2; the D gene could be TRBD1 or TRBD2 (7 bases each). This CDR3 has 14 amino acids. CDR1 MNHEY and CDR2 SVGAGI come from the germline V gene. CDR3 bases: TGTGCCAGCACTCCCACAGGGGAGGGCGGGGAGCTGTATTTT. It translates to CASTPTGEGGELYF.

Remarks on this clonotype: Germline and junction disagree at one end, which may indicate a read error. The V call is TRBV11-2, the J call TRBJ2-5; TRBD1 matches 7 bases. The CDR3 is 16 residues long. Germline V gene data show CDR1 as SGHAT and CDR2 as FQNNGV. CDR3 coding DNA: TGTACCAGCAGCCCTGGGGCCCGAGGGGGCGCCGAGACCCAGTACTTC. It is translated as CTSSPGARGGAETQYF.

A word on this clonotype: One junction end disagrees with the germline gene, perhaps due to a read error. V is TRBV11-2 and J is TRBJ2-7; D ambiguous. Germline V gene lookup returns CDR1 SGHAT and CDR2 FQNNGV. The CDR3 contains 15 residues. Written as DNA, the CDR3 is TGTGCCAGGAGCTCCGGACGGCTTTACTCGCGCGAACAGTACTTC. Translation: CARSSGRLYSREQYF.

On this clonotype: The junction and the germline gene differ at one end; a read error may be behind it. The genes are TRBV6-6 and TRBJ2-3; the match to TRBD1 covers 7 bases. This CDR3 contains 14 residues. Germline V gene sequence: CDR1 MNHNY, CDR2 SVGAGI (reference sequence). In nucleotides, the CDR3 is TGTGCCAGCAGTGTACAGGGGTCAACAGATAAGCAGTATTTT. Encoded protein: CASSVQGSTDKQYF.

About this clonotype itself: The junction departs from the called germline gene at one end, perhaps through a read error. This chain connects TRBV12-3 or TRBV12-4 to TRBJ2-3; weak D call: TRBD2 (6 bases). The CDR3 length is 15 residues. CDR3 nucleotide sequence: TGTGCTAGCAGTTTAGATTCCGGCAGCGGGCACGCGCAGTATTTT. The encoded protein is CASSLDSGSGHAQYF.

This clonotype occurred once. This rearrangement joins TRBV10-3 to TRBJ2-1; D is ambiguous. Germline CDR1 ENHRY, CDR2 SYGVKD. V was trimmed by 7 bases and J by 10 bases, leaving 23 bases between them. The CDR3 totals 15 residues. The DNA of the CDR3 is TGTGCCATCATACGTGACTTGAGCTCCTACGAAGAGCAGTTCTTC. It specifies CAIIRDLSSYEEQFF.

The V call is TRBV11-1, the J call TRBJ1-6; D remains unclear. From germline, CDR1 is SGHAT and CDR2 FQDESV (reference sequence). This CDR3 has 13 amino acids. V was trimmed by 7 bases and J by 12 bases, leaving 16 bases between them. CDR3 sequence: CASTRILVLPLHF. The DNA for the CDR3 is TGTGCCAGCACCCGGATACTGGTTTTACCCCTCCACTTT.

Regarding this clonotype: This CDR3 is missing its conserved last phenylalanine or tryptophan, likely due to a read error. The chain joins TRBV6-5 to TRBJ2-5, with D unresolved. The CDR3 totals 17 residues. In germline, CDR1 is MNHEY, CDR2 SVGAGI. The CDR3 nucleotides are TGTGCCAGTAGTTACTCGAGTAGTGGCGGCTCCCAAGAGACCCAGTACTTA. It specifies CASSYSSSGGSQETQYL.

In regard to this clonotype: No conserved phenylalanine or tryptophan is present at the end of the CDR3, so a read error is the likely explanation. The chain joins TRBV29-1 to TRBJ1-1, with 7 bases aligning to TRBD1. CDR3 length: 12 amino acids. Germline CDR1 reads SQVTM; CDR2 reads ANQGSEA. CDR3 nucleotide sequence: TGCAGCGTGAGGACAGGCGTGACTGAGGCTTTCTAT. It encodes CSVRTGVTEAFY.

Details on this clonotype: An end of the junction differs from the germline gene, which may be a read error. The CDR3 region is CASNLEREKNDQFF. CDR3 nucleotide sequence: TGTGCCAGCAACTTAGAACGGGAGAAAAATGATCAGTTCTTC. V gene TRBV11-3 combines with J gene TRBJ2-1; maybe TRBD2 (6 bases). There are 14 residues in the CDR3. The germline CDR1 and CDR2 sequences are SGHNT and YENEEA.